The 24 T cell receptor beta chains presented below share a single source sample, sequenced in a study of early T cells in non-severe SARS-CoV-2 infection. From the 5' RACE reads, TCRdb called clonotypes with MiXCR, one entry per CDR3 protein. The data hold over 85,000 distinct CDR3 sequences, with roughly 13% observed a single time. The material sequenced was whole blood. The receptors were gathered from an adult who was a healthcare worker with PCR-confirmed SARS-CoV-2 infection or an uninfected control (not recorded which).

This clonotype has at least ten counts. The chain has TRBV11-2 and TRBJ1-1, with D unresolved. Trimming cost V 3 bases and J 4 bases, with 9 bases left between them. Germline V lookup: CDR1 SGHAT, CDR2 FQNNGV. CDR3 size: 13 residues. CDR3 nucleotide sequence: TGTGCCAGCAGCTTTACTCGGGGCACTGAAGCTTTCTTT. Protein sequence: CASSFTRGTEAFF. The whole variable domain, remainder taken from reference TRBV11-2 and TRBJ1-1, is EAGVAQSPRYKIIEKRQSVAFWCNPISGHATLYWYQQILGQGPKLLIQFQNNGVVDDSQLPKDRFSAERLKGVDSTLKIQPAKLEDSAVYLCASSFTRGTEAFFGQGTRLTVV.

This clonotype came up many times. The gene calls are TRBV28 and TRBJ1-5; no definite D call. Per germline, CDR1 MDHEN and CDR2 SYDVKM. V lost 3 bases and J 6 bases, leaving 9 bases between the germline ends. The CDR3 spans 13 residues. CDR3 protein: CASSFGGSQPQHF. The DNA of the CDR3 is TGTGCCAGCAGTTTCGGAGGGAGTCAGCCCCAGCATTTT.

This clonotype was observed a handful of times. V is TRBV7-3 and J is TRBJ2-3; D gene uncertain. Germline V gene data show CDR1 as SGHTA and CDR2 as FQGTGA. The CDR3 consists of 12 residues. The V end was cut by 6 bases, the J end by 6 bases, with 10 bases between. The CDR3 is CASSSSEDTQYF. In nucleotides, the CDR3 is TGTGCCAGCAGTTCGAGTGAGGATACGCAGTATTTT.

Many counts were recorded for this clonotype. The gene calls are TRBV5-1 and TRBJ2-3; D unresolved. Trimming took off 4 bases at V and 2 bases at J, with 11 bases between the two ends. This CDR3 has 14 amino acids. In germline, CDR1 is SGHRS, CDR2 YFSETQ. CDR3 amino acids: CASSPDSPTDTQYF. The CDR3 DNA is TGCGCCAGCAGCCCCGACTCCCCCACAGATACGCAGTATTTT.

This clonotype was detected a few times. The chain recombines TRBV12-3 or TRBV12-4 with TRBJ2-3; D gene ambiguous. V lost 4 bases, J lost 5 bases, and 10 bases lay in between. The CDR3 consists of 13 residues. CDR3 protein: CASSSPRVDTQYF. The CDR3, as DNA: TGTGCCAGCAGTTCTCCCCGGGTAGATACGCAGTATTTT.

This clonotype was counted a few times. This chain uses TRBV28 with TRBJ1-1; TRBD1 might be the D (5 bases). The CDR3 is 11 amino acids. V lost 6 bases to trimming and J lost 10 bases, with 12 bases between them. Germline V gives CDR1 MDHEN, CDR2 SYDVKM. CDR3 DNA: TGTGCCAGCAGATGGGGGGTAACAGCTTTCTTT. It encodes CASRWGVTAFF.

This clonotype was observed a handful of times. The chain recombines TRBV5-1 with TRBJ1-2; the D gene is possibly TRBD1 (5 bases). Trimming removed 5 bases at V and 7 bases at J, with 15 bases between. The germline V gene encodes CDR1 SGHRS and CDR2 YFSETQ. The CDR3 loop spans 13 amino acids. CDR3 residues: CASRLDSFSGYTF. The CDR3 DNA follows: TGCGCCAGCAGACTCGACAGCTTCTCTGGCTACACCTTC.

The rearrangement links TRBV6-2 or TRBV6-3 to TRBJ2-2; D is uncertain. The CDR3 is 13 amino acids. The germline V and J ends were trimmed by 4 bases and 4 bases, with 7 bases remaining between them. From germline, CDR1 is MNHEY and CDR2 SVGEGT. The CDR3 DNA follows: TGTGCCAGCAGTTTCCGTACCACCGGGGAGCTGTTTTTT. This translates into CASSFRTTGELFF.

The rearrangement joins TRBV30 to TRBJ2-7; no clear D gene. The CDR3 is 15 amino acids. CDR1 GTSNPN and CDR2 SVGIG come from the germline V gene (reference sequence). The V gene lost 2 bases and the J gene lost 6 bases, with 20 bases spanning the gap. Here the CDR3 DNA reads TGTGCCTGGAGTCTTTTCCACCTCGGATTCTCCGAGCAGTACTTC. This gives the protein CAWSLFHLGFSEQYF.

This clonotype was detected a few times. The chain has TRBV2 and TRBJ1-5; D remains ambiguous. Per the germline V gene, CDR1 is SNHLY and CDR2 is FYNNEI. The CDR3 is 15 amino acids. V dropped 5 bases and J dropped 4 bases, with 15 bases sitting between them. As DNA, the CDR3 is TGTGCCAGCAGTTTCGGGGTTGGCGGGAATCAGCCCCAGCATTTT. Translating it yields CASSFGVGGNQPQHF.

The CDR3 nucleotides are TGCAGTGCCCTGATCGGTAGCGGGGCCATCAATGAGCAGTTCTTC. The encoded protein is CSALIGSGAINEQFF. The chain is built from TRBV20-1 and TRBJ2-1; TRBD2 matches 8 bases. Per the germline V gene, CDR1 is DFQATT and CDR2 is SNEGSKA (reference sequence). V was pared by 6 bases and J by 6 bases, with 13 bases of the junction left unmatched. This CDR3 has 15 amino acids.

Only a few counts were recorded for this clonotype. This chain joins TRBV7-9 and TRBJ1-6; possible D gene TRBD1, 6 bases. The V end was cut by 2 bases, the J end by 5 bases, with 13 bases between. The CDR3 sequence is 16 residues long. The germline CDR1 and CDR2 sequences are SEHNR and FQNEAQ (reference sequence). CDR3 nucleotides: TGTGCCAGCAGCTTACACAGGGCCCCGAATAATTCACCCCTCCACTTT. Its protein product is CASSLHRAPNNSPLHF.

This clonotype occurred a few times. V usage is TRBV20-1 and J usage is TRBJ2-2; 11 positions agree with TRBD2. There are 15 residues in the CDR3. The ends lost 6 bases at V and 3 bases at J; junction bases unmatched: 6. CDR1 and CDR2 from the germline V gene are DFQATT and SNEGSKA (reference sequence). Here the CDR3 reads CSARLAGRDTGELFF. DNA of the CDR3: TGCAGTGCCCGACTAGCGGGACGGGACACCGGGGAGCTGTTTTTT.

In the case of this clonotype: This may be a read error: a much more frequent sequence differs by one nucleotide. V and J are TRBV5-4 and TRBJ2-5, with D perhaps TRBD2 (5 bases). V gave up 4 bases and J gave up 3 bases, with 10 bases separating them. CDR3 length: 13 residues. CDR1 and CDR2 from the germline V gene are SGHNT and YYREEE (reference sequence). Here the CDR3 reads CASSDTREETQYF. For the CDR3, the DNA is TGTGCCAGCAGCGATACTAGAGAAGAGACCCAGTACTTC.

In this sample, this clonotype turned up many times. This chain links TRBV19 with TRBJ2-1; D might be TRBD2 (5 bases). V was cut by 4 bases and J by 0 bases, with 16 bases left in between. Germline CDR1 and CDR2: LNHDA and SQIVND (reference sequence). The CDR3 is 17 amino acids. The CDR3 coding sequence is TGTGCCAGTAGTAGCTCCTTGCGGGTTAGCTCCTACAATGAGCAGTTCTTC. It encodes CASSSSLRVSSYNEQFF.

CDR3 region: CASRLYKNTEAFF. The CDR3 DNA is TGTGCCAGTCGGTTATACAAGAACACTGAAGCTTTCTTT. The rearrangement uses TRBV7-3 and TRBJ1-1; D unclear. The V and J ends lost 9 bases and 1 base respectively, with 12 bases between them. Germline CDR1 SGHTA, CDR2 FQGTGA. CDR3 length equals 13 residues.

The chain is built from TRBV4-2 and TRBJ2-2, with D uncertain. The CDR3 extends over 17 amino acids. The germline V and J ends were trimmed by 0 bases and 1 base, with 12 bases remaining between them. CDR1 is LGHNA, CDR2 YNFKEQ, per germline. CDR3 DNA sequence: TGTGCCAGCAGCCAAGAGGGATCGCTTGGGAACACCGGGGAGCTGTTTTTT. Translated, it gives CASSQEGSLGNTGELFF.

Remarks on this clonotype: A read error may produce the germline difference seen at one junction end. The V gene is TRBV5-6, the J gene TRBJ2-1, with 8 bases aligning to TRBD1. CDR1 SGHDT and CDR2 YYEEEE come from the germline V gene. The length of the CDR3 is 15 residues. Written as DNA, the CDR3 is TGTGCCGGCAGCCCTGGGACAGGTTCCTACAATGAGCAGTTCTTC. It translates to CAGSPGTGSYNEQFF.

The chain is built from TRBV20-1 and TRBJ2-7, with a weak D call TRBD1 (6 bases). This CDR3 comprises 17 residues. Germline lookup yields CDR1 DFQATT and CDR2 SNEGSKA (reference sequence). V was pared by 1 base and J by 2 bases, with 21 bases between. The DNA for the CDR3 is TGCAGTGCTAGAGGGCTGGGCGACAGGAACAGACCCTACGAGCAGTACTTC. Translating it yields CSARGLGDRNRPYEQYF.

This clonotype was detected only a few times. The chain couples TRBV11-2 to TRBJ2-2; D remains unclear. This CDR3 has 15 amino acids. The germline V and J ends were trimmed by 1 base and 0 bases, with 6 bases remaining between them. Germline V gene sequence: CDR1 SGHAT, CDR2 FQNNGV. In DNA, the CDR3 is TGTGCCAGCAGCTTAGGGGGTTCGAACACCGGGGAGCTGTTTTTT. Translated, it gives CASSLGGSNTGELFF.

This clonotype was counted between two and nine times. This chain joins TRBV10-1 and TRBJ2-2, with D uncertain. Germline CDR1 reads WNHNN; CDR2 reads SYGVQD (reference sequence). V was pared by 0 bases and J by 4 bases, with 9 bases between. The CDR3 loop spans 15 amino acids. CDR3 in DNA: TGCGCCAGCAGTGAGTCGAAGGGCCCCACCGGGGAGCTGTTTTTT. Encoded protein: CASSESKGPTGELFF.

This clonotype was found a few times. This rearrangement joins TRBV7-3 to TRBJ2-1; the match to TRBD1 covers 7 bases. Germline V gene data show CDR1 as SGHTA and CDR2 as FQGTGA. The CDR3 length is 15 residues. V shed 4 bases, J shed 2 bases, and the junction held 5 bases outside the gene matches. The CDR3, as DNA: TGTGCCAGCAGCTCGAACAGGGGCACCTACAATGAGCAGTTCTTC. It codes for CASSSNRGTYNEQFF. The full variable domain, completed using reference TRBV7-3 and TRBJ2-1, is GAGVSQTPSNKVTEKGKYVELRCDPISGHTALYWYRQSLGQGPEFLIYFQGTGAADDSGLPNDRFFAVRPEGSVSTLKIQRTERGDSAVYLCASSSNRGTYNEQFFGPGTRLTVL.

The V call is TRBV7-2, the J call TRBJ1-2; TRBD1 might be the D (5 bases). CDR1 is SGHTA and CDR2 is FQGNSA in the germline V gene. The germline V and J ends were trimmed by 5 bases and 2 bases, with 15 bases remaining between them. This CDR3 region has 15 residues. The CDR3 DNA is TGTGCCAGCAGCCTAATCGGGACGCCGAACTATGGCTACACCTTC. Its protein is CASSLIGTPNYGYTF.

The chain links TRBV5-1 to TRBJ2-5; TRBD1 aligns across 7 bases. Looked up from germline, CDR1 is SGHRS and CDR2 is YFSETQ. The CDR3 has 15 amino acids. V shed 4 bases, J shed 2 bases, and the junction held 8 bases outside the gene matches. The CDR3 loop reads CASSIYPGQQETQYF. The DNA for the CDR3 is TGCGCCAGCAGCATATATCCGGGACAGCAAGAGACCCAGTACTTC.